This record covers a single T cell receptor beta chain. Some clones are missing from TCRdb's copy, which holds only in-frame ones; the method was immunoSEQ multiplex PCR. In the table there are approximately 52,000 clones, about 86% of which are singletons. The source of the sample is a study of technical replicates of blood from a few donors. Sequencing input: PBMCs. This TCR was sampled from a human donor in good health. Some clones in this sample may be carry-over from other donors' samples.

CDR3 DNA sequence: TGTGCCAGCAGTGAAGCGAATCCTCGGTATAATTCACCCCTCCACTTT. Its translation is CASSEANPRYNSPLHF. This rearrangement joins TRBV2 to TRBJ1-6; the D is unclear. Per germline, CDR1 SNHLY and CDR2 FYNNEI. The CDR3 has 16 residues. V was shortened by 0 bases and J by 4 bases, with 10 bases between the two germline ends.